This T cell receptor (beta chain) was recorded in a study of blood T cell repertoires in COVID-19. This CDR3 region has 13 residues. The V gene lost 5 bases and the J gene lost 7 bases, with 13 bases spanning the gap. Germline V lookup: CDR1 SGHTA, CDR2 FQGTGA. The table came from immunoSEQ multiplex PCR; TCRdb's copy has only in-frame clones and leaves some out. This sample carries 100,000 to 150,000 clones, roughly 83% of them seen once, and the ten largest clones take about 5.7%. Material for sequencing was peripheral blood. This chain connects TRBV7-3 to TRBJ2-3; the D gene is possibly TRBD2 (5 bases). The TCR originated in a human donor in a cohort sampled during active COVID-19. As DNA, the CDR3 is TGTGCCAGCAGCCCCCAGCGGTACTATACGCAGTATTTT. It yields the protein CASSPQRYYTQYF.